This T cell receptor beta chain derives from a study of blood T cell repertoires in COVID-19. Study-wide context: Some COVID-19 samples were acute and others convalescent; all came from the United States, Italy and Spain. The analysed material was cDNA or gDNA that came from T cells, B-cell-depleted T cells, or PBMCs.

The V gene lost 4 bases and the J gene lost 7 bases, with 14 bases spanning the gap. The CDR3 spans 14 residues. Germline V CDR1 and CDR2: MDHEN, SYDVKM. Original handling: Estimated nucleated cell counts came from reference gene primer amplification. Assay used: immunoSEQ multiplex PCR; TCRdb lists only in-frame clones, some missing. The D gene and trimming were derived from the DNA, and the V and J assignments and clone size from that table. The sample holds more than 200,000 clones, under 90% seen once. This TCR derives from a man between 60 and 70 years old with acute or convalescent COVID-19. The sample was peripheral blood. This chain joins TRBV28 and TRBJ1-5; unclear D gene. The CDR3 spells CASSSEGSVQPQHF. The CDR3 coding sequence is TGTGCCAGCAGTTCAGAGGGTTCTGTACAGCCCCAGCATTTT.